This TCR beta chain stems from a study of cytomegalovirus exposure and HLA in healthy donors. Trimming pared 0 bases from V and 4 bases from J, leaving 16 bases between. Germline lookup yields CDR1 MNHNY and CDR2 SVGAGI (reference sequence). This CDR3 comprises 16 residues. This clone showed up many times. Its antigen is not identified. Findings of the study overall: The study found most TCR sequences rare, yet found some public TCRs in many donors.

It was with 60 Vbeta and 13 Jbeta primers that the PCR ran. Method: immunoSEQ multiplex PCR; TCRdb's copy keeps in-frame clones and lacks some. The table lists 200,000 to 250,000 clones, 65% to 75% of them singletons, with roughly 2% in the top ten. The sequencing input was PBMCs. The chain links TRBV6-6 to TRBJ2-7; D gene ambiguous. The TCR was taken from a woman in her twenties or thirties in good health and CMV-seronegative. DNA of the CDR3: TGTGCCAGCAGTTACTCGCCGCTACCCACCGCTTACGAGCAGTACTTC. This encodes CASSYSPLPTAYEQYF.